This T cell receptor (beta chain) came from a study of T cell repertoires in cytomegalovirus infection. Across the study: In the study, CMV epitopes included recently identified HLA-C-restricted and well-studied HLA-B-restricted ones. A matching HLA type, together with CMV infection, was signaled by public TCR beta signatures. Study results and limitations: CMV-specific TCR beta clonotypes restricted by HLA-C were the ones dominating the ex vivo response. Cumulated frequencies of public TCR beta families served to identify carriers of CMV plus the relevant HLA.

For this clonotype: Its antigen is undetermined.

The CDR3 is made up of 14 amino acids. The V and J ends lost 1 base and 2 bases respectively, with 10 bases between them. The germline gives CDR1 SGHRS, CDR2 YFSETQ. TCRdb used MiXCR to reprocess the reads, holding one entry per CDR3 protein. The data contain some 200,000 distinct CDR3 sequences, 35% to 40% of them singletons. The sequences come from CD8+ T cells from cultured PBMCs, collected from culture after CMV antigen stimulation. The receptor's source is a human donor in good health (CMV status not recorded). Some clones in this sample may be carry-over from other donors' samples. The chain is built from TRBV5-1 and TRBJ2-7; perhaps D is TRBD1 or TRBD2 (5 bases each). The CDR3 bases are TGCGCCAGCAGCTTGTCGCAGGGACCCTACGAGCAGTACTTC. This encodes CASSLSQGPYEQYF.